These 27 T cell receptor beta chains were all obtained from the same sample, sequenced in a study of T cells after yellow fever vaccination. TCRdb re-called the 5' RACE reads with MiXCR, one entry per CDR3 protein. This sample yields 450,000 to 550,000 distinct CDR3 sequences, of which 19% are seen a single time; about 13% belongs to the top ten. Specimen: PBMCs, collected 15 days after the yellow fever booster vaccination. The receptors come from a man aged 25-45 years who received the YFV17D yellow fever vaccine.

This clonotype has just a few counts. The V gene is TRBV5-5, the J gene TRBJ1-5; TRBD1 might be the D (5 bases). This CDR3 has 14 amino acids. Between the trimmed V and J ends, which lost 0 bases and 5 bases, there was a span of 9 bases. Germline V gives CDR1 SGHKS, CDR2 YYEKEE (reference sequence). CDR3 sequence: CASSLEGVHQPQHF. The DNA for the CDR3 is TGTGCCAGCAGCTTGGAAGGGGTCCATCAGCCCCAGCATTTT.

This chain joins TRBV10-3 and TRBJ1-4; tentatively, D is TRBD1 (6 bases). Trimming stripped 2 bases from V and 5 bases from J, with 12 bases between. This CDR3 contains 15 residues. Germline CDR1 ENHRY, CDR2 SYGVKD. DNA of the CDR3: TGTGCCATCAGTGAGATGGGGGGCGCGAATGAAAAACTGTTTTTT. Its translation: CAISEMGGANEKLFF.

This clonotype was seen a few times. This chain joins TRBV6-1 and TRBJ2-1, with TRBD2 matching over 8 bases. The CDR3 runs to 15 residues. CDR1 and CDR2 from the germline V gene are MNHNS and SASEGT. J lost 7 bases, V lost 7 bases, and 12 bases had no gene match. The CDR3 is CASMAGRGGLNEQFF. The DNA of the CDR3 is TGTGCCAGCATGGCCGGACGGGGGGGGCTAAATGAGCAGTTCTTC.

This chain connects TRBV7-2 to TRBJ2-1; possible D gene TRBD2, 6 bases. Deletions cut 4 bases from V and 6 bases from J, with 19 bases between. The CDR3 spans 16 residues. Germline V gene sequence: CDR1 SGHTA, CDR2 FQGNSA. The CDR3 DNA is TGTGCCAGCAGCTACCGCCGGGGCGGGGAGAGCAATGAGCAGTTCTTC. It codes for CASSYRRGGESNEQFF.

This clonotype was picked up one time. CDR3 region: CSGEGFGTFYGYTF. The CDR3 region has the DNA TGCAGCGGTGAGGGGTTCGGGACATTCTATGGCTACACCTTC. The J gene is TRBJ1-2, the V gene TRBV29-1; D possibly corresponds to TRBD1 (6 bases). Per the germline V gene, CDR1 is SQVTM and CDR2 is ANQGSEA. The CDR3 is 14 amino acids. Trimming took off 7 bases at V and 4 bases at J, with 19 bases between the two ends.

The chain couples TRBV28 to TRBJ2-5, with D possibly TRBD2 on 6 matching bases. Trimming shortened V by 7 bases and J by 7 bases, and 19 bases separated the two germline ends. Germline CDR1 and CDR2: MDHEN and SYDVKM. This CDR3 is built from 14 residues. CDR3 bases: TGTGCCAGCAATATCCCCTCGGGAGTGGGGACCCAGTACTTC. Translated, it gives CASNIPSGVGTQYF.

J is TRBJ1-6 and V is TRBV20-1, with D possibly matching TRBD1 (6 bases). V was pared by 3 bases and J by 7 bases, with 16 bases between. This CDR3 has 15 residues. Germline assignment: CDR1 DFQATT and CDR2 SNEGSKA (reference sequence). The chain's CDR3 is CSASWSGVGNSPLHF. CDR3 nucleotide sequence: TGCAGTGCTAGCTGGTCAGGGGTTGGAAATTCACCCCTCCACTTT.

The V and J genes are TRBV20-1 and TRBJ2-5, with D possibly being TRBD2 (7 bases). The CDR3 totals 14 residues. The germline gives CDR1 DFQATT, CDR2 SNEGSKA (reference sequence). V was clipped by 2 bases and J by 4 bases, with 14 bases between them. CDR3 sequence (DNA): TGCAGTGCTAGAAGGGGGGGCCCTCGAGAGACCCAGTACTTC. Translating gives CSARRGGPRETQYF.

A few counts support this clonotype. This rearrangement joins TRBV23-1 to TRBJ2-1, with D uncertain. TRBV23-1 qualifies as an ORF whose function is uncertain. The CDR3 loop spans 17 amino acids. V lost 3 bases and J 2 bases, leaving 17 bases between the germline ends. The CDR3 DNA reads as TGCGCCAGCAGTCACCGGGTCCACCGGAGAACCTACAATGAGCAGTTCTTC. Amino acids: CASSHRVHRRTYNEQFF.

The chain recombines TRBV30 with TRBJ2-3, with D hard to call. The CDR3 consists of 12 residues. Deletions cut 0 bases from V and 6 bases from J, with 7 bases between. Per the germline V gene, CDR1 is GTSNPN and CDR2 is SVGIG (reference sequence). Here the CDR3 DNA reads TGTGCCTGGAGTGTCTCGCAGGATACGCAGTATTTT. Translating gives CAWSVSQDTQYF.

This clonotype appeared a few times. The rearrangement links TRBV29-1 to TRBJ2-7; D call uncertain. V lost 4 bases, J lost 5 bases, and 12 bases lay in between. The CDR3 extends over 12 amino acids. From germline, CDR1 is SQVTM and CDR2 ANQGSEA. The CDR3 nucleotides read TGCAGCGTTGGACATATCATTGACGAGCAGTACTTC. Encoded protein: CSVGHIIDEQYF.

The rearrangement uses TRBV6-5 and TRBJ1-1, with D unclear. Germline-derived CDR1 and CDR2 are MNHEY and SVGAGI. The CDR3 has 15 amino acids. Trimming shortened V by 2 bases and J by 0 bases, and 10 bases separated the two germline ends. CDR3 DNA sequence: TGTGCCAGCAGTTACGGCGTCAGCATGAACACTGAAGCTTTCTTT. Its protein is CASSYGVSMNTEAFF.

This clonotype was counted only a few times. This chain links TRBV20-1 with TRBJ2-3; 8 nucleotides match TRBD2. From germline, CDR1 is DFQATT and CDR2 SNEGSKA (reference sequence). The ends lost 3 bases at V and 3 bases at J; junction bases unmatched: 8. The CDR3 consists of 15 residues. Here the CDR3 reads CSARPGTSGTDTQYF. CDR3 nucleotides: TGCAGTGCTAGGCCCGGGACTAGTGGTACAGATACGCAGTATTTT.

This clonotype was seen a few times. The chain couples TRBV18 to TRBJ2-3; D may be TRBD2 (6 bases). Trimming took off 0 bases at V and 4 bases at J, with 11 bases between the two ends. This CDR3 has 15 amino acids. Germline V gene lookup returns CDR1 KGHSH and CDR2 LQKENI. In DNA, the CDR3 is TGTGCCAGCTCACCACCTTTTGAGCGGGCAGATACGCAGTATTTT. As protein: CASSPPFERADTQYF.

This clonotype has more than one count but fewer than ten. V and J are TRBV15 and TRBJ2-7, with D possibly being TRBD1 or TRBD2 (7 bases each). With 11 bases removed from V and 3 bases from J, the gap between germline ends came to 14 bases. The CDR3 has 12 amino acids. CDR1 and CDR2 from the germline V gene are LNHNV and YYDKDF (reference sequence). This chain's CDR3 is CAAGGRDYEQYF. CDR3 coding DNA: TGTGCCGCAGGGGGGAGGGACTACGAGCAGTACTTC.

The chain joins TRBV19 to TRBJ1-5; 10 bases fit TRBD1. The CDR3 is 13 amino acids. V lost 8 bases to trimming and J lost 7 bases; unmatched junction nucleotides: 5. Germline V gene data show CDR1 as LNHDA and CDR2 as SQIVND (reference sequence). The CDR3, as DNA: TGTGCCAGTCACGGACAGGGGGTCCAGCCCCAGCATTTT. It encodes CASHGQGVQPQHF.

J is TRBJ2-2 and V is TRBV7-8; perhaps TRBD2 as D (7 bases). V was cut by 3 bases and J by 6 bases, with 23 bases left in between. CDR3 length equals 18 residues. CDR1 SGHVS and CDR2 FQNEAQ come from the germline V gene. CDR3 in DNA: TGTGCCAGCAGCTTTAGGGGGATCACTAGCGTAGCCGCCGGGGAGCTGTTTTTT. It is translated as CASSFRGITSVAAGELFF. Together with reference TRBV7-8 and TRBJ2-2, the CDR3 gives the full variable domain: GAGVSQSPRYKVAKRGQDVALRCDPISGHVSLFWYQQALGQGPEFLTYFQNEAQLDKSGLPSDRFFAERPEGSVSTLKIQRTQQEDSAVYLCASSFRGITSVAAGELFFGEGSRLTVL.

This clonotype was counted only a few times. This chain links TRBV7-2 with TRBJ1-5; D unclear. The CDR3 sequence is 15 residues long. The germline gives CDR1 SGHTA, CDR2 FQGNSA. V lost 2 bases and J lost 5, with 13 bases in between. The CDR3 reads CASSLWKDSYQPQHF. CDR3 bases: TGTGCCAGCAGCTTATGGAAGGACTCATATCAGCCCCAGCATTTT.

The chain couples TRBV12-3 or TRBV12-4 to TRBJ2-3; 9 nucleotides align to TRBD2. There are 14 residues in the CDR3. V trimming: 6 bases; J trimming: 1 base; junction bases outside the gene matches: 2. The chain's CDR3 is CASRRTSGTDTQYF. The CDR3 DNA is TGTGCCAGCAGGCGGACTAGCGGCACAGATACGCAGTATTTT.

In its sample, this clonotype was seen a few times. V gene TRBV24-1 combines with J gene TRBJ2-3, with D unclear. This CDR3 region has 11 residues. V shed 5 bases and J shed 4 bases, with 3 bases lying between them. Germline CDR1 KGHDR, CDR2 SFDVKD. This CDR3 is CATSVADTQYF. For the CDR3, the DNA is TGTGCCACCAGTGTAGCAGATACGCAGTATTTT.

This clonotype was seen a handful of times. The chain is built from TRBV20-1 and TRBJ2-1, with D perhaps TRBD1 (5 bases). In germline, CDR1 is DFQATT, CDR2 SNEGSKA (reference sequence). The ends were cut back, 3 bases at V and 10 bases at J, with 13 bases in the middle. This CDR3 is built from 12 residues. The CDR3, as DNA: TGCAGTGCTAGTATAGGGGTGCAAGAGCAGTTCTTC. Amino acids: CSASIGVQEQFF.

This sequence joins TRBV27 and TRBJ2-1; 13 bases line up with TRBD2. This CDR3 comprises 18 residues. V lost 6 bases and J lost 1; bases outside the gene matches: 9. Germline V CDR1 and CDR2: MNHEY, SMNVEV (reference sequence). The DNA of the CDR3 is TGTGCCAGCAGCCCGGGACTAGCGGGACCCGCGTCCTACAATGAGCAGTTCTTC. It specifies CASSPGLAGPASYNEQFF.

This clonotype has a single count. The V and J genes are TRBV20-1 and TRBJ2-1; weak D call: TRBD2 (5 bases). The length of the CDR3 is 14 residues. The germline gives CDR1 DFQATT, CDR2 SNEGSKA (reference sequence). V lost 2 bases, J lost 0 bases, and 8 bases lay in between. The DNA of the CDR3 is TGCAGTGCTAGAACTAGGAGCTCCTACAATGAGCAGTTCTTC. Its translation: CSARTRSSYNEQFF.

This clonotype was counted between two and nine times. The chain links TRBV7-9 to TRBJ2-3; D is perhaps TRBD2 (7 bases). The CDR3 loop spans 15 amino acids. Germline V gives CDR1 SEHNR, CDR2 FQNEAQ (reference sequence). With 5 bases removed from V and 3 bases from J, the gap between germline ends came to 15 bases. CDR3 sequence: CASSPRGGGTDTQYF. Here the CDR3 DNA reads TGTGCCAGCAGCCCTAGGGGGGGCGGAACAGATACGCAGTATTTT. Full variable domain (remainder filled in from reference TRBV7-9 and TRBJ2-3): DTGVSQNPRHKITKRGQNVTFRCDPISEHNRLYWYRQTLGQGPEFLTYFQNEAQLEKSRLLSDRFSAERPKGSFSTLEIQRTEQGDSAMYLCASSPRGGGTDTQYFGPGTRLTVL.

This clonotype came up a few times. The V call is TRBV12-3 or TRBV12-4, the J call TRBJ2-1, with D possibly matching TRBD2 (5 bases). Trimming cost V 2 bases and J 12 bases, with 20 bases left between them. The CDR3 has 15 residues. The chain's CDR3 is CASSLSREFGNRQFF. DNA of the CDR3: TGTGCCAGCAGTTTATCCCGGGAATTCGGGAATCGGCAGTTCTTC.

The chain has TRBV5-1 and TRBJ2-7; 7 bases agree with TRBD2. Germline CDR1 is SGHRS and CDR2 is YFSETQ. The CDR3 length is 15 residues. The trim removed 0 bases at V and 2 bases at J, leaving 5 bases unmatched. The CDR3 bases are TGCGCCAGCAGCTTGGCCCGGCGGGGGACCTACGAGCAGTACTTC. Translating gives CASSLARRGTYEQYF.

In this sample, this clonotype turned up a few times. J is TRBJ2-3 and V is TRBV29-1; TRBD2 matches at 13 bases. J was trimmed by 6 bases and V by 6 bases; bases with no gene match: 9. The CDR3 is made up of 15 amino acids. Germline loops: CDR1 SQVTM, CDR2 ANQGSEA. The CDR3 reads CSVRGTSGIGDTQYF. As DNA, the CDR3 is TGCAGCGTCCGAGGGACTAGCGGGATTGGCGATACGCAGTATTTT.